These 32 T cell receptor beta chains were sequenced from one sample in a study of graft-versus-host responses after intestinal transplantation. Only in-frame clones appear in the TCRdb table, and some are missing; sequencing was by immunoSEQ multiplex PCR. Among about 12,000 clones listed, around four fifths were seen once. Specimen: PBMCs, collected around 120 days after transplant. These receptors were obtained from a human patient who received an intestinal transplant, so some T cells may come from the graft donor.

The CDR3 loop is CASSVGSGTYEQYF. The CDR3 DNA reads as TGTGCCAGCAGCGTAGGATCGGGTACCTACGAGCAGTACTTC. The chain employs TRBV9 and TRBJ2-7; D gene unclear. Germline V gives CDR1 SGDLS, CDR2 YYNGEE. The CDR3 contains 14 residues. Deletions cut 0 bases from V and 2 bases from J, with 9 bases between.

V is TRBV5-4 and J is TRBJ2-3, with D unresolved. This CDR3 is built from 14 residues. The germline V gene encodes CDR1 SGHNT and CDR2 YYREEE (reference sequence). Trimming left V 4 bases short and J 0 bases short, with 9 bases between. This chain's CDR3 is CASSPELSTDTQYF. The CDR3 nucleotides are TGTGCCAGCAGCCCGGAACTTAGCACAGATACGCAGTATTTT.

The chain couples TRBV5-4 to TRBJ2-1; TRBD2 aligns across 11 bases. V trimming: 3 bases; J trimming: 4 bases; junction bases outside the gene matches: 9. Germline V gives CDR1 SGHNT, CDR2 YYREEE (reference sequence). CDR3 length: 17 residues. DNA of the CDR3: TGTGCCAGCAGCTCCACCCTAGCGGGAGGAGGGTACAATGAGCAGTTCTTC. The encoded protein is CASSSTLAGGGYNEQFF.

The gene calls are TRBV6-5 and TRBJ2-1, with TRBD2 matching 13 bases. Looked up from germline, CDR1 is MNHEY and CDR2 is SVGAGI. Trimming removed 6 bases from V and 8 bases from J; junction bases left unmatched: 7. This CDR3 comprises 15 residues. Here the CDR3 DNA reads TGTGCCAGCAGCCGGACTAGCGGGAGAGGTTATGAGCAGTTCTTC. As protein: CASSRTSGRGYEQFF.

The CDR3 spells CASGLGTSGGKLFF. The DNA of the CDR3 is TGTGCTAGTGGTTTGGGAACTAGCGGAGGGAAGCTGTTTTTT. The chain has TRBV12-5 and TRBJ2-2; 8 bases align to TRBD2. CDR3 size: 14 residues. V was clipped by 1 base and J by 12 bases; unmatched bases: 7. Per the germline V gene, CDR1 is LGHNT and CDR2 is FRNRAP.

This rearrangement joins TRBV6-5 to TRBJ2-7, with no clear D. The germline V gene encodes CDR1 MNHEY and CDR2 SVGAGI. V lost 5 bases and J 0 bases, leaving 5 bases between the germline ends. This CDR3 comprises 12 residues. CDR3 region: CASSLDSYEQYF. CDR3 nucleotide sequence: TGTGCCAGCAGTCTCGACTCCTACGAGCAGTACTTC.

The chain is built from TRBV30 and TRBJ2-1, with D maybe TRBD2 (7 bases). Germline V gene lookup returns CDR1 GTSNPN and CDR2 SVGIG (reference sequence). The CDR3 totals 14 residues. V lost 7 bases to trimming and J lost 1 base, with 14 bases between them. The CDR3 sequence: CALQGGGSYNEQFF. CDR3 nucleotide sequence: TGTGCCTTACAGGGAGGGGGGTCCTACAATGAGCAGTTCTTC.

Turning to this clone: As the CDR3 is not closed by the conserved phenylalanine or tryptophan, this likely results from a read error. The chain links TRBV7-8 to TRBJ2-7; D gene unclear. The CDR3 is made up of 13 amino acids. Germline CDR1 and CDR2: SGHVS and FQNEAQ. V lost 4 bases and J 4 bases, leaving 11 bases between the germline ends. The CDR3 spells CASSSAFIYEQYL. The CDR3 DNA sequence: TGTGCCAGCAGCTCGGCGTTCATATACGAGCAGTACCTC.

This CDR3 reads CASNPSGTGSYEQYF. CDR3 in DNA: TGTGCCAGCAATCCTTCCGGGACTGGCTCCTACGAGCAGTACTTC. The rearrangement links TRBV6-1 to TRBJ2-5, with D possibly matching TRBD2 (6 bases). The tail of the sequence fits TRBJ2-7 better, so the J call may be wrong. Germline CDR1 reads MNHNS; CDR2 reads SASEGT. The CDR3 is 15 amino acids.

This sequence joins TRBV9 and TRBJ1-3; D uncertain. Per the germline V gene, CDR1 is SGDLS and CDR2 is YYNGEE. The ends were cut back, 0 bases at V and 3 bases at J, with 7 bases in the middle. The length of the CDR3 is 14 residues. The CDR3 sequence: CASSVEGYGNTIYF. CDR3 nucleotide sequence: TGTGCCAGCAGCGTAGAGGGATATGGAAACACCATATATTTT. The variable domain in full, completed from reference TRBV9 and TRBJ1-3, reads DSGVTQTPKHLITATGQRVTLRCSPRSGDLSVYWYQQSLDQGLQFLIQYYNGEERAKGNILERFSAQQFPDLHSELNLSSLELGDSALYFCASSVEGYGNTIYFGEGSWLTVV.

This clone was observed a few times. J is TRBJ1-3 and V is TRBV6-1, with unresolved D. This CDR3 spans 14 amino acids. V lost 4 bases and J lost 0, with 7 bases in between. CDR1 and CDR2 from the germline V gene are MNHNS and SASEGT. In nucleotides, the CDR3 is TGTGCCAGCAGTGGACGGTTCTCTGGAAACACCATATATTTT. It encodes CASSGRFSGNTIYF.

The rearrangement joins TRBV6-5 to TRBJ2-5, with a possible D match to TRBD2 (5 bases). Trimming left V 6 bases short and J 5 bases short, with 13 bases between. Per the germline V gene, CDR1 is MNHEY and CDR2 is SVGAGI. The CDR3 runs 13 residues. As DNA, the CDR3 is TGTGCCAGCAGAGACGGACGGAGGGAGACCCAGTACTTC. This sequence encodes CASRDGRRETQYF.

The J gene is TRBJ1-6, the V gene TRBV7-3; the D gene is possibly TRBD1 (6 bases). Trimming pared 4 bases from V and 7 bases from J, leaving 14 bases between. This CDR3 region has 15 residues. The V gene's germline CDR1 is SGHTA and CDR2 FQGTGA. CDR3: CASSSQGSRNSPLHF. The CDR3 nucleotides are TGTGCCAGCAGCTCTCAGGGGAGCCGGAATTCACCCCTCCACTTT.

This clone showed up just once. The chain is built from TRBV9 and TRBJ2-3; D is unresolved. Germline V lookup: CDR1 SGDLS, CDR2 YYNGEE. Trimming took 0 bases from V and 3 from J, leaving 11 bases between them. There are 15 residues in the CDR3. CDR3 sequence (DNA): TGTGCCAGCAGCGTAGACCCAGTACCGACAGATACGCAGTATTTT. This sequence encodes CASSVDPVPTDTQYF.

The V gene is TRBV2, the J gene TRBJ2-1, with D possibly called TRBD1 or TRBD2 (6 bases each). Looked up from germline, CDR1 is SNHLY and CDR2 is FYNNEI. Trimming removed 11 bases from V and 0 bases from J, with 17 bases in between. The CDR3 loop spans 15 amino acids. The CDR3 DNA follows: TGTGCCGTACAAACAGGGAGGAGCTCCTACAATGAGCAGTTCTTC. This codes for CAVQTGRSSYNEQFF.

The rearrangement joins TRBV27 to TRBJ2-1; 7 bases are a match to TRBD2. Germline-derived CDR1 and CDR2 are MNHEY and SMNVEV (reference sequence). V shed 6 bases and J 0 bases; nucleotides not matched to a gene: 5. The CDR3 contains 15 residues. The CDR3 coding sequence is TGTGCCAGCAGCTCTAGCGGAAGCTCCTACAATGAGCAGTTCTTC. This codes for CASSSSGSSYNEQFF.

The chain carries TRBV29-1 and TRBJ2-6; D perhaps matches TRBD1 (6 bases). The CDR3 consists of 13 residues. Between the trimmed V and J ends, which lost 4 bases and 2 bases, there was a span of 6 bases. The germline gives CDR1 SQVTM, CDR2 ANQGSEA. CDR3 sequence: CSVGGPGANVLTF. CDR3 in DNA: TGCAGCGTTGGGGGGCCTGGGGCCAACGTCCTGACTTTC.

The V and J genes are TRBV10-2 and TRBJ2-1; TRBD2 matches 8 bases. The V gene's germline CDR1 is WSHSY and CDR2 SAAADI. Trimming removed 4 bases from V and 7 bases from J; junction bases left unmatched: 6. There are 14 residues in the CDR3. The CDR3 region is CASSAAGELNEQFF. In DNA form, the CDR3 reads TGCGCCAGCAGTGCAGCGGGAGAGTTAAATGAGCAGTTCTTC.

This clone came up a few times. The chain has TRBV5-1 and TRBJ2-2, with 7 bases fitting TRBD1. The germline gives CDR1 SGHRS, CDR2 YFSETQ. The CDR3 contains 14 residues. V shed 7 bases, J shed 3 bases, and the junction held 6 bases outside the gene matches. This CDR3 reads CASGQEGYTGELFF. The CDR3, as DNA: TGCGCCAGCGGACAGGAAGGGTACACCGGGGAGCTGTTTTTT.

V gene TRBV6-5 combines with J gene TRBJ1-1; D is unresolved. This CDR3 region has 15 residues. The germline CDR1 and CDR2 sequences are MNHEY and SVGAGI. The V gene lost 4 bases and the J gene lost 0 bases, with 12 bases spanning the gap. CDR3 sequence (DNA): TGTGCCAGCAGTTCCCCCAGGAGCATGAACACTGAAGCTTTCTTT. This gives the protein CASSSPRSMNTEAFF.

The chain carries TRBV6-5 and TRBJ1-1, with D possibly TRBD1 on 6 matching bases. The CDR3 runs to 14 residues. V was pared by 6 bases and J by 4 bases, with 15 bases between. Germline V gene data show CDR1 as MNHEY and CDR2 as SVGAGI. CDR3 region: CASRQGWEGTEAFF. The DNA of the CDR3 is TGTGCCAGCAGACAGGGATGGGAGGGCACTGAAGCTTTCTTT.

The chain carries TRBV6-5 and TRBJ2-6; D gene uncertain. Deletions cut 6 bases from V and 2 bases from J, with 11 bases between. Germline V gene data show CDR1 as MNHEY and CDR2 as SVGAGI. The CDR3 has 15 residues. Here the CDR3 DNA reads TGTGCCAGCAGCCTTTCTTTGGCTGGGGCCAACGTCCTGACTTTC. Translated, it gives CASSLSLAGANVLTF.

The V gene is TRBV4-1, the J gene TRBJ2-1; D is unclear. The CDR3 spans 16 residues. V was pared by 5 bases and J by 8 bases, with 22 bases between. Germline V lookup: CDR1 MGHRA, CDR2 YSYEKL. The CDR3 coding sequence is TGCGCCAGCAGCGCAGCCAAGCGTAAGCTGGTCGATGAGCAGTTCTTC. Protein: CASSAAKRKLVDEQFF.

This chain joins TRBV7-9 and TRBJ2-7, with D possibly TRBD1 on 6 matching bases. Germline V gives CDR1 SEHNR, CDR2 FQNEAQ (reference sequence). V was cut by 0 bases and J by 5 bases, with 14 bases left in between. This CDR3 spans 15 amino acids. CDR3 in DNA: TGTGCCAGCAGCTTAGCAACCGGGACATGGGACGAGCAGTACTTC. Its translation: CASSLATGTWDEQYF.

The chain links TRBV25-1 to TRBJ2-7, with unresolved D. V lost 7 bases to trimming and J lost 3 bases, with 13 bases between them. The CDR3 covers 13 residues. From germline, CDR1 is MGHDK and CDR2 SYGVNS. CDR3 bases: TGTGCCAGCACCAAAAACGAGCACTACGAGCAGTACTTC. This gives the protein CASTKNEHYEQYF.

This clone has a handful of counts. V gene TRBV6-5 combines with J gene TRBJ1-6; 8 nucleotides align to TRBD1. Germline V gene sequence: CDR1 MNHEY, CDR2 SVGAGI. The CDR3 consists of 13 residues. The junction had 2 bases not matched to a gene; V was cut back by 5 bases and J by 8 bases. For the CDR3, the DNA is TGTGCCAGCAGTCAGGACAGGGATTCACCCCTCCACTTT. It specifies CASSQDRDSPLHF.

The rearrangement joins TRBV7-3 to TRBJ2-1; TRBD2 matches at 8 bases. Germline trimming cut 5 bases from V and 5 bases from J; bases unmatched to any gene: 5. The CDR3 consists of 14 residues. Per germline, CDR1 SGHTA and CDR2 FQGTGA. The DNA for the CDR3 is TGTGCCAGCAGCCGCGGACTAGCCAACAATGAGCAGTTCTTC. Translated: CASSRGLANNEQFF. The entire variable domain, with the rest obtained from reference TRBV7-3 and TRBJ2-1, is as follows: GAGVSQTPSNKVTEKGKYVELRCDPISGHTALYWYRQSLGQGPEFLIYFQGTGAADDSGLPNDRFFAVRPEGSVSTLKIQRTERGDSAVYLCASSRGLANNEQFFGPGTRLTVL.

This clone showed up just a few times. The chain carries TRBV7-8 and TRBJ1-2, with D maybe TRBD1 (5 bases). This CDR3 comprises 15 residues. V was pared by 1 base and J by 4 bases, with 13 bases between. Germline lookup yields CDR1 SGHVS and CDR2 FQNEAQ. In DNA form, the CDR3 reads TGTGCCAGCAGCTTAGTCGTAGGGGCAACCTATGGCTACACCTTC. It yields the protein CASSLVVGATYGYTF.

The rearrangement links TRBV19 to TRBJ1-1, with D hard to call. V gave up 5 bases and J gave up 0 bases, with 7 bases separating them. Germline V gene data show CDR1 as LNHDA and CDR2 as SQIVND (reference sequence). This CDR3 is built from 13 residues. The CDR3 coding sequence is TGTGCCAGTAGTGGTCAGGTGAACACTGAAGCTTTCTTT. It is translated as CASSGQVNTEAFF.

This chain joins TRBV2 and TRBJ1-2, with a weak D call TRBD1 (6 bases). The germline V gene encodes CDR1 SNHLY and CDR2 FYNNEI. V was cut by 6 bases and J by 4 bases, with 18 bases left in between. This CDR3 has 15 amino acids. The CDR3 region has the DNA TGTGCCAGCAGGATCGAACAGGGAGTGATCTATGGCTACACCTTC. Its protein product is CASRIEQGVIYGYTF. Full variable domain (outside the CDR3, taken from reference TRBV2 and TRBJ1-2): EPEVTQTPSHQVTQMGQEVILRCVPISNHLYFYWYRQILGQKVEFLVSFYNNEISEKSEIFDDQFSVERPDGSNFTLKIRSTKLEDSAMYFCASRIEQGVIYGYTFGSGTRLTVV.

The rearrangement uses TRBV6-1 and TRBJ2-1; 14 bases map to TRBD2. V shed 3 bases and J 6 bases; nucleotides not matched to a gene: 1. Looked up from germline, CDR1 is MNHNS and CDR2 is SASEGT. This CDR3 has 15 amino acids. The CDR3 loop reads CASSDGTSGGNEQFF. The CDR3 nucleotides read TGTGCCAGCAGTGACGGGACTAGCGGGGGCAATGAGCAGTTCTTC.

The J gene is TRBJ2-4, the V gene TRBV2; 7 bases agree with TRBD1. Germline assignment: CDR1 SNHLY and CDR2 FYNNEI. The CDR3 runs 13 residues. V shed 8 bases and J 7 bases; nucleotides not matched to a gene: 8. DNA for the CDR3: TGTGCCAGCGGGCCGACAGGGTGGAACATTCAGTACTTC. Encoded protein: CASGPTGWNIQYF. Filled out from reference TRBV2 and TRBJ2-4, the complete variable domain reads EPEVTQTPSHQVTQMGQEVILRCVPISNHLYFYWYRQILGQKVEFLVSFYNNEISEKSEIFDDQFSVERPDGSNFTLKIRSTKLEDSAMYFCASGPTGWNIQYFGAGTRLSVL.